This paragraph covers one T cell receptor (beta chain) sequence. What it binds is unknown. This CDR3 is built from 16 residues. CDR1 GTSNPN and CDR2 SVGIG come from the germline V gene (reference sequence). PCR used 60 Vbeta primers and 13 Jbeta primers. Produced via immunoSEQ multiplex PCR; TCRdb's table is partial and in-frame only. The sample yields over 150,000 clones, about two thirds seen once. These data originate in a study of cytomegalovirus exposure and HLA in healthy donors. Study-level findings and limits: More than 150 TCR beta chains were listed as cytomegalovirus-associated. Earlier analysis yielded a pattern in which most TCR beta V segments were productive about 90% or about 30% of the time.

The sample comprised PBMCs. This chain joins TRBV30 and TRBJ2-5; D may be TRBD2 (5 bases). The J call may be incorrect, as the DNA end agrees better with TRBJ2-7. This TCR was recovered from a woman younger than 30 in good health and CMV-seropositive. This chain's CDR3 is CAWSVEVSEGSYEQYF. CDR3 bases: TGTGCCTGGAGTGTCGAGGTCAGCGAGGGATCCTACGAGCAGTACTTC.